This T cell receptor (beta chain) was documented in a study of T cell responses to AZD1222 COVID-19 vaccine. With 0 bases clipped from V and 5 bases from J, the junction kept 4 bases outside the gene matches. This CDR3 has 16 residues. Germline V gene data show CDR1 as LGHNA and CDR2 as YNFKEQ. Study findings and constraints: Of the AZD1222 recipients, only 5 or 6 were seropositive at baseline. Regions left unmutated in variants are reportedly the target of nearly half of spike-specific TCRs.

In the case of this clone: Its antigen remains unidentified.

Measured with immunoSEQ multiplex PCR; TCRdb has only the in-frame clones, and not every one. The repertoire holds 75,000 to 100,000 clones, with roughly nine tenths as singletons. The genes are TRBV4-2 and TRBJ2-3; 11 bases are shared with TRBD2. The source of this sequence is an adult in good health. The sample was peripheral blood, taken on day 0 of AZD1222 vaccination. The CDR3 DNA is TGTGCCAGCAGCCAAGAGGCGCTAGCGGGGGGAGATACGCAGTATTTT. Protein product: CASSQEALAGGDTQYF.